This T cell receptor (beta chain) appears in the sequencing data of a study of T cell responses to AZD1222 COVID-19 vaccine. Trimming took off 3 bases at V and 2 bases at J, with 16 bases between the two ends. The germline V gene encodes CDR1 GTSNPN and CDR2 SVGIG (reference sequence). CDR3 length: 15 residues. Clones were read by immunoSEQ multiplex PCR, and TCRdb kept only the in-frame ones, dropping some. The table shows 100,000 to 150,000 clones, with approximately 91% occurring only once. Study results and caveats: The donor group comprised mostly white British people and more females; the analysis possibly underestimated clonal diversity. Spike-specific TCRs gained breadth and depth after people received two AZD1222 doses. Repertoire sampling happened only post peak T cell response.

Only one count was recorded for this clone. Its antigen is currently unknown. The clonotype comes from an adult who received the AZD1222 COVID-19 vaccine. The material was peripheral blood, obtained 28 days after the second AZD1222 dose. V gene TRBV30 combines with J gene TRBJ1-1; D is unresolved. The CDR3 loop reads CAWSQASSLNTEAFF. DNA of the CDR3: TGTGCCTGGAGCCAGGCCTCCTCCTTAAACACTGAAGCTTTCTTT.